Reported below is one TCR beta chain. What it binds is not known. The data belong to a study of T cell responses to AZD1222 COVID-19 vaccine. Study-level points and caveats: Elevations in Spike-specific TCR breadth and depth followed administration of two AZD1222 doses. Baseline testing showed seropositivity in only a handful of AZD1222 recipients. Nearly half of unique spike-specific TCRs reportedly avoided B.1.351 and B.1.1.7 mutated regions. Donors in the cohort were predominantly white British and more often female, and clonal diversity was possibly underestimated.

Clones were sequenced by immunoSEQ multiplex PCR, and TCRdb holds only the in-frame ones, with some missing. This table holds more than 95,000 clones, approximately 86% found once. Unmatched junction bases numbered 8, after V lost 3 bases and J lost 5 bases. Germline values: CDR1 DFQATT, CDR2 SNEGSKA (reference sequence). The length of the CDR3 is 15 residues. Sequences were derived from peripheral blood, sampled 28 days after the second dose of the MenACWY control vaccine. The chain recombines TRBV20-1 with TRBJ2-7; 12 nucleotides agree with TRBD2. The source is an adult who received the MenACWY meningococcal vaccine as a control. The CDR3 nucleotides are TGCAGTGCTAGTTTGGCGACTAGCGGGGGTAACGAGCAGTACTTC. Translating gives CSASLATSGGNEQYF.